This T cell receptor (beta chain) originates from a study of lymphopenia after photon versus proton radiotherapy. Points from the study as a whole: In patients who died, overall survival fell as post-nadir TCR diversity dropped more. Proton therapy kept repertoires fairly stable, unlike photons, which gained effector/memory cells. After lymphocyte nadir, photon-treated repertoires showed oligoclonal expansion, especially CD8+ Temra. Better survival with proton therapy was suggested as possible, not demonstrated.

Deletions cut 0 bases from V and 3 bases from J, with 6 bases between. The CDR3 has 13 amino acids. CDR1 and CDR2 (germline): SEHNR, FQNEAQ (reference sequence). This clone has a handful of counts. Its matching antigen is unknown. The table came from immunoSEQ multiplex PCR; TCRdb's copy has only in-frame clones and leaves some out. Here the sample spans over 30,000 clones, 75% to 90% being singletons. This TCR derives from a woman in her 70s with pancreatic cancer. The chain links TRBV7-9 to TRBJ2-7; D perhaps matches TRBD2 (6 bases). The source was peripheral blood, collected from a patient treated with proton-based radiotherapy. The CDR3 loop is CASSLAGGYEQYF. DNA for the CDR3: TGTGCCAGCAGCTTAGCGGGGGGCTACGAGCAGTACTTC.